This note documents a single T cell receptor (beta chain) sequence. As yet, its antigen is unknown. Data came from immunoSEQ multiplex PCR; TCRdb stores just in-frame clones and leaves some out. Of under 80,000 clones in the sample, around 89% are singletons; the top ten hold 15% to 20%. This entry belongs to a study of OX40 agonist ivuxolimab in advanced cancers. Study overall: One hepatocellular carcinoma and a couple of cutaneous melanoma patients partially responded. Points from the study as a whole: At 0.1 to 3.0 mg/kg and by week 6, clonal expansion occurred in CD4+ and CD8+ blood T cells. The work left the antigen specificity of expanded peripheral T cells undetermined.

This CDR3 contains 12 residues. Germline CDR1 is MDHEN and CDR2 is SYDVKM. V was shortened by 6 bases and J by 7 bases, with 9 bases between the two germline ends. The TCR sequence derives from an adult with an advanced solid tumor such as melanoma, head and neck, liver or kidney cancer. The material was CD4+ or CD8+ T cells sorted from blood, obtained in a trial of the OX40 agonist ivuxolimab. The V call is TRBV28, the J call TRBJ1-4; D uncertain. The CDR3 DNA sequence: TGTGCCAGCAGGGACTTGGTTGAAAAACTGTTTTTT. This gives the protein CASRDLVEKLFF.